This T cell receptor beta chain was found in a study of immune cell composition in non-small cell lung cancer. For the study at large: Most cases were lung adenocarcinoma or squamous cell carcinoma.

With regard to this clone: What it binds is unknown.

Trimming at V came to 2 bases and at J to 2 bases, leaving 5 bases not matched to a gene. The CDR3 contains 15 residues. CDR1 is SGHNT and CDR2 is YYREEE in the germline V gene (reference sequence). Template was genomic DNA from frozen, unsorted single-cell suspensions. TCRdb keeps only in-frame clones here, not all; method: immunoSEQ multiplex PCR. The sample records some 15,000 clones, 81% being singletons. Study-level results: 75% of squamous and 30% to 40% of adenocarcinoma cases had tumour-associated clones >0.5%. Lung squamous cell carcinoma tumours had significantly higher top 10 clone scores and productive clonality than lung adenocarcinoma.

The sample consisted of lung tumor tissue. The sequence was obtained from a human donor with non-small cell lung cancer. The chain combines TRBV5-4 with TRBJ2-7; 9 nucleotides agree with TRBD2. The CDR3 DNA sequence: TGTGCCAGCAGCTTCCCGACTAGCGGAACCTACGAGCAGTACTTC. Amino acids: CASSFPTSGTYEQYF.